Following are 6 T cell receptor beta chains from one sample sequenced in a study of cytomegalovirus exposure and HLA in healthy donors. It was with 60 Vbeta and 13 Jbeta primers that the PCR ran. TCRdb keeps only in-frame clones here, not all; method: immunoSEQ multiplex PCR. Of approximately 200,000 clones in the sample, roughly 80% were seen once. Sequencing was done on a sample of PBMCs. The receptor source for this set is a girl aged 2-10 years in good health and CMV-seronegative.

The CDR3 protein is CAISPGYQNTEAFF. The CDR3 DNA sequence: TGTGCCATCAGCCCAGGGTACCAGAACACTGAAGCTTTCTTT. The V and J genes are TRBV10-3 and TRBJ1-1; maybe TRBD1 (5 bases). Germline-derived CDR1 and CDR2 are ENHRY and SYGVKD. The CDR3 consists of 14 residues. Trimming left V 6 bases short and J 1 base short, with 12 bases between.

The chain has TRBV19 and TRBJ1-1; D remains ambiguous. Germline V gene data show CDR1 as LNHDA and CDR2 as SQIVND (reference sequence). With 5 bases removed from V and 4 bases from J, the gap between germline ends came to 11 bases. The CDR3 spans 13 residues. CDR3 sequence reads: CASSEYRFTEAFF. In DNA, the CDR3 is TGTGCCAGTAGTGAATACAGATTCACTGAAGCTTTCTTT.

The chain employs TRBV7-8 and TRBJ2-7; 13 bases match TRBD2. The germline V gene encodes CDR1 SGHVS and CDR2 FQNEAQ. This CDR3 is 17 amino acids long. Unmatched junction bases numbered 8, after V lost 1 base and J lost 5 bases. The CDR3, as DNA: TGTGCCAGCAGCTTAGTGTTAGGACTAGCGGGAGATCACGAGCAGTACTTC. Amino acid sequence: CASSLVLGLAGDHEQYF.

The chain joins TRBV28 to TRBJ1-5, with 10 bases identical to TRBD1. The germline gives CDR1 MDHEN, CDR2 SYDVKM. V shed 8 bases, J shed 5 bases, and the junction held 9 bases outside the gene matches. The CDR3 is 15 residues long. The CDR3 DNA reads TGTGCCAGCTATGTGACAGGGGGCGCATATCAGCCCCAGCATTTT. The encoded protein is CASYVTGGAYQPQHF.

J is TRBJ2-7 and V is TRBV6-5, with 10 bases lining up with TRBD1. Unmatched junction bases numbered 10, after V lost 6 bases and J lost 5 bases. Germline-derived CDR1 and CDR2 are MNHEY and SVGAGI. The CDR3 covers 15 residues. CDR3 region: CASSTSGTGDHEQYF. The DNA for the CDR3 is TGTGCCAGCAGCACAAGTGGGACAGGGGATCACGAGCAGTACTTC.

The genes are TRBV2 and TRBJ1-1; 7 bases align to TRBD1. The CDR3 spans 13 residues. The V and J ends lost 5 bases and 3 bases, in that order; junction bases with no gene match: 3. Germline lookup yields CDR1 SNHLY and CDR2 FYNNEI. CDR3 coding DNA: TGTGCCAGCAGTAACACAGGGGACACTGAAGCTTTCTTT. Residues: CASSNTGDTEAFF.